This T cell receptor (beta chain) is drawn from a study of blood T cell repertoires in COVID-19. The length of the CDR3 is 12 residues. Per germline, CDR1 LNHDA and CDR2 SQIVND (reference sequence). Trimming removed 7 bases at V and 10 bases at J, with 11 bases between. TCRdb's table, derived via immunoSEQ multiplex PCR, lists solely in-frame clones and lacks some. Of about 53,000 clones in the sample, approximately 90% were seen once. This sequence joins TRBV19 and TRBJ1-6; D perhaps matches TRBD1 (5 bases). Input material: peripheral blood. The TCR sequence derives from a human donor in a cohort sampled during active COVID-19. CDR3 coding DNA: TGTGCCAGTAAACAGGAAGGATCACCCCTCCACTTT. It is translated as CASKQEGSPLHF.